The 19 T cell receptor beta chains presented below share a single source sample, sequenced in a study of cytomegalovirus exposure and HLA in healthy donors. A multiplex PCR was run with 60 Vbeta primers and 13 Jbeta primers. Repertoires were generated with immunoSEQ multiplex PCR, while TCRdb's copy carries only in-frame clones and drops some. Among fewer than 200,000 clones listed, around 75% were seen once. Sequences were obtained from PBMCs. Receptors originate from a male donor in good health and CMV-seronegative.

The CDR3 DNA is TGTGCCAGCTCACCGCAGGACAGACTTAATTCACCCCTCCACTTT. Protein product: CASSPQDRLNSPLHF. V usage is TRBV18 and J usage is TRBJ1-6; D perhaps matches TRBD1 (6 bases). From germline, CDR1 is KGHSH and CDR2 LQKENI. Trimming pared 3 bases from V and 6 bases from J, leaving 12 bases between. CDR3 length: 15 residues.

DNA of the CDR3: TGCGCCAGCAGCTTGGCCGTGGGGACACTTACCACCGGGGAGCTGTTTTTT. Residues: CASSLAVGTLTTGELFF. The J gene is TRBJ2-2, the V gene TRBV5-1; tentative D call: TRBD1 (6 bases). The germline gives CDR1 SGHRS, CDR2 YFSETQ. V was shortened by 0 bases and J by 4 bases, with 16 bases between the two germline ends. This CDR3 has 17 amino acids.

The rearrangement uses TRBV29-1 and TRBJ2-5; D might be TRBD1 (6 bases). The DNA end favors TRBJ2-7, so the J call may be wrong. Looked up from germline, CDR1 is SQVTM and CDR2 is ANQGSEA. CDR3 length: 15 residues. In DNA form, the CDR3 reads TGCAGCGTTGAAGATTCCGGGACACCTTCCTACGAGCAGTACTTC. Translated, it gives CSVEDSGTPSYEQYF.

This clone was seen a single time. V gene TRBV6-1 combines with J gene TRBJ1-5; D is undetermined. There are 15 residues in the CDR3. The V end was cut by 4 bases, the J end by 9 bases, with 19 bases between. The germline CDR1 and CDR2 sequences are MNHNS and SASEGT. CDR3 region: CASSVGGQPQWPQHF. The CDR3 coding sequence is TGTGCCAGCAGTGTGGGTGGGCAGCCGCAATGGCCCCAGCATTTT.

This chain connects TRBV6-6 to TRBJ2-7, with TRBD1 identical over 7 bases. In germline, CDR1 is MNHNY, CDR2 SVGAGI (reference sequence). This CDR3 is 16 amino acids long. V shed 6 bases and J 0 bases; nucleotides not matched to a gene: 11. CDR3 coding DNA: TGTGCCAGCAGCGATTACGGACAGGCGATCTCCTACGAGCAGTACTTC. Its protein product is CASSDYGQAISYEQYF.

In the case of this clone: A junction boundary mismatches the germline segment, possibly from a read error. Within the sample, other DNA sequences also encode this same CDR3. CDR3 DNA: TGCGCCAGCAGTTCGGGTTTGACAGGCTACGAGCAGTACTTC. It translates to CASSSGLTGYEQYF. V usage is TRBV6-5 and J usage is TRBJ2-7; possible D gene TRBD1, 6 bases. Germline values: CDR1 MNHEY, CDR2 SVGAGI. The length of the CDR3 is 14 residues.

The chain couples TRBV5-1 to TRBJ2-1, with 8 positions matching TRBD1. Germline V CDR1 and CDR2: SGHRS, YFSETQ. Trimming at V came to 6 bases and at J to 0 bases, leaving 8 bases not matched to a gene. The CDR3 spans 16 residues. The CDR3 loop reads CASTKTGTGSYNEQFF. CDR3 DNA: TGCGCCAGCACCAAAACCGGGACAGGCTCCTACAATGAGCAGTTCTTC. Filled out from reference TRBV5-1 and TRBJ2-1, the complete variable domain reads KAGVTQTPRYLIKTRGQQVTLSCSPISGHRSVSWYQQTPGQGLQFLFEYFSETQRNKGNFPGRFSGRQFSNSRSEMNVSTLELGDSALYLCASTKTGTGSYNEQFFGPGTRLTVL.

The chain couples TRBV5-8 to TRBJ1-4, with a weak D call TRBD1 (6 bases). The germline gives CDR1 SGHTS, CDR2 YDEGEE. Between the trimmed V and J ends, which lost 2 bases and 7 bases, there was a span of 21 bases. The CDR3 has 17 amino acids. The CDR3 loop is CASSFIRTVVFGEKLFF. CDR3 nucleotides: TGTGCCAGCAGCTTCATCAGGACAGTTGTCTTTGGTGAAAAACTGTTTTTT.

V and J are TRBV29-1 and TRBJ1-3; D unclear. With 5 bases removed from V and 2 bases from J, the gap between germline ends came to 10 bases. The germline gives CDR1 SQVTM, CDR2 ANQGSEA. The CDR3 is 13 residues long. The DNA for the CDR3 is TGCAGCGTTCGGGTAGTGGCTGGAAACACCATATATTTT. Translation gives CSVRVVAGNTIYF. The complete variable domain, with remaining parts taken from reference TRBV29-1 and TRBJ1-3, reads SAVISQKPSRDICQRGTSLTIQCQVDSQVTMMFWYRQQPGQSLTLIATANQGSEATYESGFVIDKFPISRPNLTFSTLTVSNMSPEDSSIYLCSVRVVAGNTIYFGEGSWLTVV.

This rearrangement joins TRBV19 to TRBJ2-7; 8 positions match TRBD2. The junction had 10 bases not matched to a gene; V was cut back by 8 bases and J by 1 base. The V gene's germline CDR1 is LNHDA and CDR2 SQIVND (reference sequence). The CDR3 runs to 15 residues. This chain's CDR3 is CASARRGAPSYEQYF. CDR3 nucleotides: TGTGCCAGTGCAAGGCGGGGGGCGCCTTCCTACGAGCAGTACTTC. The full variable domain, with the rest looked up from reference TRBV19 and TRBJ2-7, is DGGITQSPKYLFRKEGQNVTLSCEQNLNHDAMYWYRQDPGQGLRLIYYSQIVNDFQKGDIAEGYSVSREKKESFPLTVTSAQKNPTAFYLCASARRGAPSYEQYFGPGTRLTVT.

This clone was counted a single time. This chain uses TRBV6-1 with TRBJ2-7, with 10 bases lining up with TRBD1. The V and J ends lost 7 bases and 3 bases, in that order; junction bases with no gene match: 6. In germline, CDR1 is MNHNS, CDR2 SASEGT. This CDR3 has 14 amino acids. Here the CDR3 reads CASNLDRGLYEQYF. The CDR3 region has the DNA TGTGCCAGCAACCTAGACAGGGGGCTCTACGAGCAGTACTTC.

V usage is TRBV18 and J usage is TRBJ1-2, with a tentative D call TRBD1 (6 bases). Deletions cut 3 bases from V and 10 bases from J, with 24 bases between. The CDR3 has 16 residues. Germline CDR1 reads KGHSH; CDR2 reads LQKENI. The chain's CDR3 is CASSPRTATTKADYTF. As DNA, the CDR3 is TGTGCCAGCTCACCCCGGACAGCTACAACTAAGGCGGACTACACCTTC.

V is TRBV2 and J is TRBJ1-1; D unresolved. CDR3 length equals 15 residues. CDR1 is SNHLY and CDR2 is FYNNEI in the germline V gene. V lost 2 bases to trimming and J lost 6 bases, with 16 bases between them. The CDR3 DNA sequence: TGTGCCAGCAGTGAATCCCGAACTGACGGGGCTGAAGCTTTCTTT. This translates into CASSESRTDGAEAFF.

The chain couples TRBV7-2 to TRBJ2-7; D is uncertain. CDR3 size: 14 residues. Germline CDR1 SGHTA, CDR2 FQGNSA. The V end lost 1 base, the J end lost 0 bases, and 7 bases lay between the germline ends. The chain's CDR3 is CASSLVPSSYEQYF. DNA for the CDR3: TGTGCCAGCAGCTTAGTTCCCAGCTCCTACGAGCAGTACTTC. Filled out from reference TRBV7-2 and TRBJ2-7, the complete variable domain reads GAGVSQSPSNKVTEKGKDVELRCDPISGHTALYWYRQSLGQGLEFLIYFQGNSAPDKSGLPSDRFSAERTGGSVSTLTIQRTQQEDSAVYLCASSLVPSSYEQYFGPGTRLTVT.

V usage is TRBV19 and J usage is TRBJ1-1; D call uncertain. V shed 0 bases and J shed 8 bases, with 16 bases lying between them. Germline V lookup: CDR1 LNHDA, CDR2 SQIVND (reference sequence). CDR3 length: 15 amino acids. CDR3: CASSIDFREQKEAFF. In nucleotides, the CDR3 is TGTGCCAGTAGTATAGATTTCCGGGAGCAGAAAGAAGCTTTCTTT.

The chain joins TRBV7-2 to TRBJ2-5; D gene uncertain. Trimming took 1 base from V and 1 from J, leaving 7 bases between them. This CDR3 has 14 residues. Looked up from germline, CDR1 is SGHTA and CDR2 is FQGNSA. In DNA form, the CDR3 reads TGTGCCAGCAGCTTAGTCGGTAGCCAAGAGACCCAGTACTTC. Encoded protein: CASSLVGSQETQYF.

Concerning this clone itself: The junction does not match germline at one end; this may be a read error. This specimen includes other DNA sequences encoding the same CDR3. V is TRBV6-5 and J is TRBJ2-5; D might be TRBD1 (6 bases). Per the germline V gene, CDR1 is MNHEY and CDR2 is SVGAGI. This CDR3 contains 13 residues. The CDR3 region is CASSPTGRETQYF. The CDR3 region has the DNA TGCGCCAGCAGCCCTACAGGGAGAGAGACCCAGTACTTC.

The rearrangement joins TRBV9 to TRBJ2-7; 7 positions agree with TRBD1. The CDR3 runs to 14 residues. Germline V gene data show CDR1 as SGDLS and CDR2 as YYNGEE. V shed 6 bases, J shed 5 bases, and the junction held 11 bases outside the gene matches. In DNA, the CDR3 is TGTGCCAGCAACTCGGGACAGATAAACAACGAGCAGTACTTC. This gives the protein CASNSGQINNEQYF.

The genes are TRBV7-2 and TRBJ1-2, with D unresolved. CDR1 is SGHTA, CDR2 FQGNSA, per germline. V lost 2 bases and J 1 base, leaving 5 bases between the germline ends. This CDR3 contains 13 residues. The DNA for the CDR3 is TGTGCCAGCAGCTTACTAAATAACTATGGCTACACCTTC. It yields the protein CASSLLNNYGYTF.